This T cell receptor (beta chain) comes out of a study of regulatory and conventional T cells in RAG deficiency. Genomic DNA came from blood conventional CD4+ T cells gated CD25-low CD127-high. Trimming took 4 bases from V and 4 from J; bases not matched to a gene: 5. Germline V lookup: CDR1 MNHEY, CDR2 SMNVEV (reference sequence). The CDR3 spans 16 residues. This table comes from immunoSEQ multiplex PCR, and its TCRdb copy is limited to in-frame clones, with some not included. The sample carries about 2,600 clones, almost 85% recorded once. This clone has a single count. This sequence joins TRBV27 and TRBJ2-6, with TRBD1 identical over 9 bases. The sample was CD4+ effector T cells sorted from blood. This clonotype originated in a human donor with RAG deficiency presenting as severe combined immunodeficiency. The CDR3, as DNA: TGTGCCAGCAGTTCCGGGACAGGGAGAGGGGCCAACGTCCTGACTTTC. Protein product: CASSSGTGRGANVLTF.